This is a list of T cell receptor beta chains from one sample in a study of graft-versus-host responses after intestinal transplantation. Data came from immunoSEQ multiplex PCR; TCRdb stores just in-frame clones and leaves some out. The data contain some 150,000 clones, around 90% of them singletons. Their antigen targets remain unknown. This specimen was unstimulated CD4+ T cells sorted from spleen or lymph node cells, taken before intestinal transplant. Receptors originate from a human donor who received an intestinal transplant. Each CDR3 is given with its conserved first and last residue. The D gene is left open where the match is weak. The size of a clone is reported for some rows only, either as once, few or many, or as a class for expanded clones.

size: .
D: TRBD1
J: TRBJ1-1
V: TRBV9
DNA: TGTGCCAGCAGCGTAGGGATCCCGGGACAGGCCATAAGCACTGAAGCTTTCTTT
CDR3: CASSVGIPGQAISTEAFF

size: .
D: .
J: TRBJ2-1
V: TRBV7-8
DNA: TGTGCCAGCAGTCAACGGTGGGGGAGCTCCTACAATGAGCAGTTCTTC
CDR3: CASSQRWGSSYNEQFF

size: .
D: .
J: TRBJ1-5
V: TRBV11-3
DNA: TGTGCCAGCAGCTTAGGGGCTAATCAGCCCCAGCATTTT
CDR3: CASSLGANQPQHF

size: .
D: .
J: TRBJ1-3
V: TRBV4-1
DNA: TGCGCCAGCAGCCAAGTCATTTTGTCGAACAGGCCTGGAAACACCATATATTTT
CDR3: CASSQVILSNRPGNTIYF

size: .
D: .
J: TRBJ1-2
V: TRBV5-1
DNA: TGCGCCAGCAGTAACCAGGGTTTTAAGTCCTATGGCTACACCTTC
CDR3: CASSNQGFKSYGYTF

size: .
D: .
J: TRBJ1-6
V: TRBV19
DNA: TGTGCCAGTAGTATAGGGGTACCAAATTCACCCCTCCACTTT
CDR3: CASSIGVPNSPLHF

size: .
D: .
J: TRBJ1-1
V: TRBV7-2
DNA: TGTGCCAGCAGCCCGGGCCGGAACACTGAAGCTTTCTTT
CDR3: CASSPGRNTEAFF

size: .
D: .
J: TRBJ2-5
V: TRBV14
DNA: TGTGCCAGCAGCCAAGATAGGACTTTCCAAGAGACCCAGTACTTC
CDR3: CASSQDRTFQETQYF

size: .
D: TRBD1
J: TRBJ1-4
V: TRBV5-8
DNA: TGTGCCAGCAGACAGGACAGGTGGTTTGGTGAAAAACTGTTTTTT
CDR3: CASRQDRWFGEKLFF

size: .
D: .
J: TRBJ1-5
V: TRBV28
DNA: TGTGCCAGCAGTTTTAGGCCAAGCAATCAGCCCCAGCATTTT
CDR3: CASSFRPSNQPQHF

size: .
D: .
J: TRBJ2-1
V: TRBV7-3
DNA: TGTGCCAGCAGCTTGGAGGGTCTAGCGTACAATGAGCAGTTCTTC
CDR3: CASSLEGLAYNEQFF

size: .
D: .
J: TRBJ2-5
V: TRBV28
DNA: TGTGCCAGCAGTTTTATGGGCAAGCGGAGAGAGACCCAGTACTTC
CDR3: CASSFMGKRRETQYF

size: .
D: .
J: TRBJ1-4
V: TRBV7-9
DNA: TGTGCCAGCAGCTTAGCCTACAGGGTAGAAAAACTGTTTTTT
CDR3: CASSLAYRVEKLFF

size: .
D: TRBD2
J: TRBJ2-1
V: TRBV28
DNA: TGTGCCAGCAGTCCTCTCGGCGGGAGGGACAATGAGCAGTTCTTC
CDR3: CASSPLGGRDNEQFF

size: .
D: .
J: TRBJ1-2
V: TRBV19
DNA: TGTGCCAGTAGTATAGACGCGGGACGGCTCTATGGCTACACCTTC
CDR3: CASSIDAGRLYGYTF

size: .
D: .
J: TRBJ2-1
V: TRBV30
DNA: TGTGCCTGGAGCCAGTACAATGAGCAGTTCTTC
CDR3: CAWSQYNEQFF

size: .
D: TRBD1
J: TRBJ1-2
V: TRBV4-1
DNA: TGCGCCAGCAGCCAAGTGATAAGCACAGGGGGCTATGGCTACACCTTC
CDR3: CASSQVISTGGYGYTF

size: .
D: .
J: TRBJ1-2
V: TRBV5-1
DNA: TGCGCCAGCAGCTTGGGTCCCGGGGGCGCCTATGGCTACACCTTC
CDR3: CASSLGPGGAYGYTF

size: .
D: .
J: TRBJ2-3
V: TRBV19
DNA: TGTGCCAGTAGTATCGGGGCCGAGCGAGATACGCAGTATTTT
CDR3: CASSIGAERDTQYF

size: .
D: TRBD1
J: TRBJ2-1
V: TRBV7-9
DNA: TGTGCCAGCAGCGACCCCGGGACAGGGTACAATGAGCAGTTCTTC
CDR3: CASSDPGTGYNEQFF

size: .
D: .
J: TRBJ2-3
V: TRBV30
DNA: TGTGCCTGGACTGACACTAGGGATACGCAGTATTTT
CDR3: CAWTDTRDTQYF

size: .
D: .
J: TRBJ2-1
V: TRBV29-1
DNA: TGCAGCGTTGATAGGTCACCGGGAGTTGCGAGGAATGAGCAGTTCTTC
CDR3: CSVDRSPGVARNEQFF

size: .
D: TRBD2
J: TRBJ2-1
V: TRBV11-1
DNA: TGTGCCAGCAGCTTTACTAGCGGGAGGACCAATGAGCAGTTCTTC
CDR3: CASSFTSGRTNEQFF

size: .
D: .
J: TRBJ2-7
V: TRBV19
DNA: TGTGCCAGTAGTCGGGGCTACGAGCAGTACTTC
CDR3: CASSRGYEQYF

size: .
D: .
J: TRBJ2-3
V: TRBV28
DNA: TGTGCCAGCAGTTTAGGGGGGATTACACAGGATACGCAGTATTTT
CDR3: CASSLGGITQDTQYF

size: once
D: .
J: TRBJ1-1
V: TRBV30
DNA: TGTGCCTGGAGCCCGGGATTAAACACTGAAGCTTTCTTT
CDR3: CAWSPGLNTEAFF

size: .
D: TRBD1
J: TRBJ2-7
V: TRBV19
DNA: TGTGCCAGTAGTATTCTCAGGACAGGGAATTACGAGCAGTACTTC
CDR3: CASSILRTGNYEQYF

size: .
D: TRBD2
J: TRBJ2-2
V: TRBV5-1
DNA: TGCGCCAGCAGCTTGAGGGCCCGGCGGGAGCGGGGTAGAACCGGGGAGCTGTTTTTT
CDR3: CASSLRARRERGRTGELFF

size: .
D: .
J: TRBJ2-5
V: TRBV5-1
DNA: TGCGCCAGCAGCAGGTCCAGCCCCCAAGAGACCCAGTACTTC
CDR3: CASSRSSPQETQYF

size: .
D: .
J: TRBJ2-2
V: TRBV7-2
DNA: TGTGCCTCACAAACCCGGGAAGCGAACACCGGGGAGCTGTTTTTT
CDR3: CASQTREANTGELFF

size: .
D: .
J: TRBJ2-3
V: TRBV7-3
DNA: TGTGCCAGCAGCCCCGTGAGCGGCAACACAGATACGCAGTATTTT
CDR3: CASSPVSGNTDTQYF

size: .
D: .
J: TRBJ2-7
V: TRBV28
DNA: TGTGCCAGCAATCTGCAGGATGACTACGAGCAGTACTTC
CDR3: CASNLQDDYEQYF

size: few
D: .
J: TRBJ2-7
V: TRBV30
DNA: TGTGCCTGGACCCGGGACGCACCCTACGAGCAGTACTTC
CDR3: CAWTRDAPYEQYF

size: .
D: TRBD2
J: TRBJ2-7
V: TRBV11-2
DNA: TGTGCCAGCCGGAATCGGGGGGGCACCTACGAGCAGTACTTC
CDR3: CASRNRGGTYEQYF

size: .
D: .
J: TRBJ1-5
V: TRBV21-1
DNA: TGTGCCAGCAGCTACGGGACAGGGCAAAATCAGCCCCAGCATTTT
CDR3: CASSYGTGQNQPQHF

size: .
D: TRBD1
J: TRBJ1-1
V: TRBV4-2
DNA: TGTGCCAGCAGCCACCGACAGGGCGGGGGGACTGAAGCTTTCTTT
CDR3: CASSHRQGGGTEAFF

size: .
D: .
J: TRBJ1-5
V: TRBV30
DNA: TGTGCCTGGAGTTCTAACCGCAATCAGCCCCAGCATTTT
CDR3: CAWSSNRNQPQHF

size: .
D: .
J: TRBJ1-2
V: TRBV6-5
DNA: TGTGCCAGCAGTTACTCGAGTTCAGGGCACTATGGCTACACCTTC
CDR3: CASSYSSSGHYGYTF

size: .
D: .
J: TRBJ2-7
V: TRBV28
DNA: TGTGCCAGCAGTACCCCCAGCGGGCCCAGCTCCTACGAGCAGTACTTC
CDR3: CASSTPSGPSSYEQYF

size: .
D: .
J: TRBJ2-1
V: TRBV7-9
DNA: TGTGCCAGCAGCTTAATCGTCGGCAGCCATGAGCAGTTCTTC
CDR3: CASSLIVGSHEQFF

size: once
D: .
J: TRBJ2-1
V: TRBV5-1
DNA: TGCGCCAGCAGCCGGAGGGCTTCTTACAATGAGCAGTTCTTC
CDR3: CASSRRASYNEQFF

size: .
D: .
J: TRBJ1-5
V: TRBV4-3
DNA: TGCGCCAGCAGCCAACAATGGGACGGTAATCAGCCCCAGCATTTT
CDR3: CASSQQWDGNQPQHF

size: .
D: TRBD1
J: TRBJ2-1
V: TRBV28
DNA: TGTGCCAGCAGTTGGGGGGACAGGACGTACAATGAGCAGTTCTTC
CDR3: CASSWGDRTYNEQFF

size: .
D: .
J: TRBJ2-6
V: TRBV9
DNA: TGTGCCAGCAGCGAGAGGGGTCGAAGGAGCGCCCAAAGCTCTGGGGCCAACGTCCTGACTTTC
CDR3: CASSERGRRSAQSSGANVLTF

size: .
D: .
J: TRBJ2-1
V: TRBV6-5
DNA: TGTGCCAGCAGTACCCGTAAGAATGAGCAGTTCTTC
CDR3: CASSTRKNEQFF

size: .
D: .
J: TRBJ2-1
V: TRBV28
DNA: TGTGCCAGCAAAAACAGGATCCAAGGTAATGAGCAGTTCTTC
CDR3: CASKNRIQGNEQFF

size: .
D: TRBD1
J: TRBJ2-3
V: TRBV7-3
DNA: TGTGCCAGCAGCCCGGACAGGGGGACAGATACGCAGTATTTT
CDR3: CASSPDRGTDTQYF

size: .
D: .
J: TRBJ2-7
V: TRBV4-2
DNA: TGTGCCAGCAGCCGGGGTGCGAGCCGCTACGAGCAGTACTTC
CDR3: CASSRGASRYEQYF

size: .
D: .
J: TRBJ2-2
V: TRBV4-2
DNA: TGTGCCAGCAGCCAAGTCAACGGGGAGCTGTTTTTT
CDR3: CASSQVNGELFF